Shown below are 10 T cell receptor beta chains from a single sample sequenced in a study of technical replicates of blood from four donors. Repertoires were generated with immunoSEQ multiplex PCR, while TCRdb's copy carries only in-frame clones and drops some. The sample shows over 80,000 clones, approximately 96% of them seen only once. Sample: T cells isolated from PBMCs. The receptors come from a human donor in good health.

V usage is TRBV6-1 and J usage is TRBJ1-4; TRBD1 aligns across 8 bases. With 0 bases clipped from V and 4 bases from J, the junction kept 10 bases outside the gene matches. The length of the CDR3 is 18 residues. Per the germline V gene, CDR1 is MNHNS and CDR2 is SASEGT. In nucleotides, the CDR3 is TGTGCCAGCAGTGAAGCGGATCCAGGGGGCTATGGTAATGAAAAACTGTTTTTT. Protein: CASSEADPGGYGNEKLFF.

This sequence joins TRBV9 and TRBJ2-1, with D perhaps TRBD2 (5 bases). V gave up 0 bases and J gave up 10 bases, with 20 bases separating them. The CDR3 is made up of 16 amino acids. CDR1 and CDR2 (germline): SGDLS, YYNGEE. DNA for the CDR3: TGTGCCAGCAGCGTAGAGTCAGCGGCCTTCTCTAAGGAGCAGTTCTTC. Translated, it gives CASSVESAAFSKEQFF.

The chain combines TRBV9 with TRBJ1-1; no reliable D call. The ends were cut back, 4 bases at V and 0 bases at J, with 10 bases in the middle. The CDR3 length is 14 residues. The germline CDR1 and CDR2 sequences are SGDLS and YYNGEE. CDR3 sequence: CASSPRLLNTEAFF. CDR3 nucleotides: TGTGCCAGCAGCCCCAGACTTCTGAACACTGAAGCTTTCTTT.

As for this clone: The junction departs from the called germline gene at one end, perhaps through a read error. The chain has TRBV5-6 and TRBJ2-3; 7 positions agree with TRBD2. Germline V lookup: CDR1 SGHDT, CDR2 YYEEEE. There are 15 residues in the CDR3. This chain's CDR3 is CASSLASGSIDTQYF. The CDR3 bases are TGTGCCAGCAGCTTGGCTAGCGGAAGCATAGATACGCAGTATTTT.

CDR3 in amino acids: CAWSRLTYTGELFF. Here the CDR3 DNA reads TGTGCCTGGAGTCGACTAACATACACCGGGGAGCTGTTTTTT. The V call is TRBV30, the J call TRBJ2-2, with a possible D match to TRBD2 (5 bases). The CDR3 extends over 14 amino acids. Germline V gene lookup returns CDR1 GTSNPN and CDR2 SVGIG (reference sequence). The V and J ends lost 2 bases and 3 bases respectively, with 10 bases between them.

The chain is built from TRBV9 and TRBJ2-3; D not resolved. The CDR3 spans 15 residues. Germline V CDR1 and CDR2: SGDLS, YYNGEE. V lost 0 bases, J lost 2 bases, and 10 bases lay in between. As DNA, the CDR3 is TGTGCCAGCAGCGTAGCTGCGGTCCACACAGATACGCAGTATTTT. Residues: CASSVAAVHTDTQYF. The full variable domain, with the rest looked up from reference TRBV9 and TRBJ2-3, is DSGVTQTPKHLITATGQRVTLRCSPRSGDLSVYWYQQSLDQGLQFLIQYYNGEERAKGNILERFSAQQFPDLHSELNLSSLELGDSALYFCASSVAAVHTDTQYFGPGTRLTVL.

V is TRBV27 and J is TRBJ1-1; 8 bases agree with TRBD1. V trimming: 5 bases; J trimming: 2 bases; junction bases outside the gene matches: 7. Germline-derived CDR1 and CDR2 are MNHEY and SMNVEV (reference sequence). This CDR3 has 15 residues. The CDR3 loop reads CASSPRDRINTEAFF. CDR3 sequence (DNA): TGTGCCAGCAGTCCCCGGGACAGGATAAACACTGAAGCTTTCTTT.

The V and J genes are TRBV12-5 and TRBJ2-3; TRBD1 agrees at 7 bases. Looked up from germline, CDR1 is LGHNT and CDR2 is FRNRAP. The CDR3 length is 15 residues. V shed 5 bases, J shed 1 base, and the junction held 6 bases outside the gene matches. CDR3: CASGPRQGGTDTQYF. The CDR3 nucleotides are TGTGCTAGTGGTCCGCGACAGGGAGGCACAGATACGCAGTATTTT.

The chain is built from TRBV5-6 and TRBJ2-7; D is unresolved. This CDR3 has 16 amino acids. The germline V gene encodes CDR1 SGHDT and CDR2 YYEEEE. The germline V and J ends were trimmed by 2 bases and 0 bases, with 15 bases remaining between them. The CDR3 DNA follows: TGTGCCAGCAGCTTCATGAGGCCGACCAGCTCCTACGAGCAGTACTTC. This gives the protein CASSFMRPTSSYEQYF.

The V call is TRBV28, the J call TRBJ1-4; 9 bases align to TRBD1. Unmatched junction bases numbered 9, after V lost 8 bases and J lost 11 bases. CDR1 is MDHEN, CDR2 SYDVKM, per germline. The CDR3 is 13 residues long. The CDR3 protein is CASWDRDLAKLFF. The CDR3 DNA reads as TGTGCCAGCTGGGACAGGGATTTGGCTAAACTGTTTTTT.